The clone carrying this T cell receptor (beta chain) was observed a few times. This sample was taken from a study of blood T cell repertoires in COVID-19. For the study at large: Some COVID-19 samples were acute and others convalescent; all came from the United States, Italy and Spain. Nucleic acid was either cDNA or gDNA, and it came from T cells, B-cell-depleted T cells, or PBMCs.

Original handling: Counts of nucleated cells, estimated from reference gene primer amplification, were obtained. The method was immunoSEQ multiplex PCR; TCRdb's version includes in-frame clones alone and lacks a portion of them. D and trimming were read from the DNA, whereas the V and J calls and clone size are those reported in that table. This sample has hundreds of thousands of clones, with roughly 85% found just once. Trimming took off 4 bases at V and 3 bases at J, with 14 bases between the two ends. CDR1 SGHRS and CDR2 YFSETQ come from the germline V gene. The CDR3 runs 14 residues. The chain is built from TRBV5-1 and TRBJ2-7; TRBD2 is a possible D gene (5 bases). Sample: peripheral blood. The sequence came from a man between 50 and 59 years old with active or convalescent COVID-19. The CDR3 spells CASSPVAGVYEQYF. DNA for the CDR3: TGCGCCAGCAGCCCGGTTGCCGGGGTCTACGAGCAGTACTTC.